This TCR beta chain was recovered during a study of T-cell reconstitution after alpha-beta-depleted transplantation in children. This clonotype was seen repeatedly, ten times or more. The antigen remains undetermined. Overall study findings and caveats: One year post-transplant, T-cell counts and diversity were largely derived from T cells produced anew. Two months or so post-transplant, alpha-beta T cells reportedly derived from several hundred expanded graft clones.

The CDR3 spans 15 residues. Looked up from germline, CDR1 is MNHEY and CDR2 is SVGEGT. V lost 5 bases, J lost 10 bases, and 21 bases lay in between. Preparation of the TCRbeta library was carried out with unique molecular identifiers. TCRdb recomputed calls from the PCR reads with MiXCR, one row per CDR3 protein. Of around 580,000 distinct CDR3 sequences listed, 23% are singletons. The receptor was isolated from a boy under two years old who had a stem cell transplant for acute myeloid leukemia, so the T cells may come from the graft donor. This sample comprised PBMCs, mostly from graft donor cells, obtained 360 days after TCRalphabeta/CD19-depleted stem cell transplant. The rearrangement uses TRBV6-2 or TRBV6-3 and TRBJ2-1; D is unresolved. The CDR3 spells CASSTVPAALGEQFF. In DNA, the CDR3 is TGTGCCAGCAGTACGGTGCCGGCAGCCCTGGGGGAGCAGTTCTTC.